A single sample is the source of the 21 T cell receptor beta chains below, sequenced in a study of blood T cell repertoires in COVID-19. Profiling relied on immunoSEQ multiplex PCR, and the TCRdb table lists in-frame clones only, not all of them. The top ten hold more than 7.5% of the sample, which has fewer than 200,000 clones, approximately 83% seen once. Material for sequencing was peripheral blood. The receptors originated from a man aged 45-65 years with active or convalescent COVID-19.

Concerning this clone itself: The junction does not match germline at one end; this may be a read error. CDR3 sequence: CASSLRDNQNF. The CDR3 DNA reads as TGTGCCAGCAGTTTACGGGACAACCAAAACTTC. This sequence joins TRBV28 and TRBJ2-5; tentative D call: TRBD1 (6 bases). Per the germline V gene, CDR1 is MDHEN and CDR2 is SYDVKM. CDR3 length equals 11 residues.

V usage is TRBV7-9 and J usage is TRBJ1-5; unclear D gene. Trimming took 5 bases from V and 6 from J, leaving 11 bases between them. This CDR3 contains 13 residues. Germline V lookup: CDR1 SEHNR, CDR2 FQNEAQ (reference sequence). The CDR3 DNA follows: TGTGCCAGCAGCCAAAACGAGGGTCAGCCCCAGCATTTT. This gives the protein CASSQNEGQPQHF.

V usage is TRBV9 and J usage is TRBJ2-1, with 8 bases matching TRBD1. Germline values: CDR1 SGDLS, CDR2 YYNGEE. The trim removed 2 bases at V and 7 bases at J, leaving 8 bases unmatched. The CDR3 covers 15 residues. In DNA form, the CDR3 reads TGTGCCAGCAGCGTCGGGCAGGGGGCGAGTAATGAGCAGTTCTTC. Translated, it gives CASSVGQGASNEQFF.

The chain combines TRBV6-6 with TRBJ2-3; 10 bases are shared with TRBD2. Germline loops: CDR1 MNHNY, CDR2 SVGAGI (reference sequence). The CDR3 contains 15 residues. Trimming removed 6 bases from V and 5 bases from J; junction bases left unmatched: 8. CDR3 amino acids: CASSRTSGREDTQYF. The DNA for the CDR3 is TGTGCCAGCAGCCGGACTAGCGGCCGGGAAGATACGCAGTATTTT.

This sequence joins TRBV5-4 and TRBJ1-3; 9 bases align to TRBD1. V was clipped by 4 bases and J by 4 bases; unmatched bases: 3. The CDR3 totals 14 residues. Germline CDR1 and CDR2: SGHNT and YYREEE (reference sequence). CDR3 coding DNA: TGTGCCAGCAGCGCGACAGGGGGGGGAAACACCATATATTTT. This gives the protein CASSATGGGNTIYF.

This clone showed up just once. The chain has TRBV19 and TRBJ1-5; D perhaps matches TRBD1 (5 bases). There are 15 residues in the CDR3. With 8 bases removed from V and 4 bases from J, the gap between germline ends came to 18 bases. Germline lookup yields CDR1 LNHDA and CDR2 SQIVND (reference sequence). The CDR3 nucleotides are TGTGCCAGTCTACAGGAAGGTTCAATAAATCAGCCCCAGCATTTT. Protein product: CASLQEGSINQPQHF.

A few counts support this clone. The sample has other DNA sequences that encode this CDR3 too. DNA for the CDR3: TGTGCCAGCAGCTTACGGGGGTGGGATGGCTACACCTTC. This sequence encodes CASSLRGWDGYTF. The J gene is TRBJ1-2, the V gene TRBV7-2, with a tentative D call TRBD1 (5 bases). The V end was cut by 2 bases, the J end by 6 bases, with 10 bases between. The CDR3 extends over 13 amino acids. Per germline, CDR1 SGHTA and CDR2 FQGNSA.

V is TRBV2 and J is TRBJ1-5; 7 nucleotides agree with TRBD1. Germline CDR1 SNHLY, CDR2 FYNNEI. This CDR3 has 14 amino acids. V lost 4 bases and J lost 6; bases outside the gene matches: 6. DNA for the CDR3: TGTGCCAGCAGTGGAACAGGGGACGGTCAGCCCCAGCATTTT. It specifies CASSGTGDGQPQHF. Supplemented by reference TRBV2 and TRBJ1-5, the full variable domain reads EPEVTQTPSHQVTQMGQEVILRCVPISNHLYFYWYRQILGQKVEFLVSFYNNEISEKSEIFDDQFSVERPDGSNFTLKIRSTKLEDSAMYFCASSGTGDGQPQHFGDGTRLSIL.

The chain joins TRBV29-1 to TRBJ1-4; D is unclear. Trimming cost V 0 bases and J 8 bases, with 13 bases left between them. Germline values: CDR1 SQVTM, CDR2 ANQGSEA. The CDR3 length is 14 residues. The CDR3 nucleotides are TGCAGCGTTGAAGAGGCAGGAGGTTCGGAAAAACTGTTTTTT. Its protein is CSVEEAGGSEKLFF.

The genes are TRBV28 and TRBJ2-3; 8 bases are a match to TRBD2. The CDR3 consists of 16 residues. J was trimmed by 1 base and V by 6 bases; bases with no gene match: 9. Germline V gives CDR1 MDHEN, CDR2 SYDVKM. CDR3 region: CASSPGGGPRTDTQYF. Written as DNA, the CDR3 is TGTGCCAGCAGCCCCGGGGGGGGGCCGCGCACAGATACGCAGTATTTT.

The chain recombines TRBV4-1 with TRBJ1-1, with TRBD1 as a possible D gene (5 bases). V was pared by 0 bases and J by 2 bases, with 10 bases between. CDR3 length equals 15 residues. The V gene's germline CDR1 is MGHRA and CDR2 YSYEKL. The CDR3 region is CASSQEGLHNTEAFF. The CDR3 nucleotides read TGCGCCAGCAGCCAAGAGGGACTGCACAACACTGAAGCTTTCTTT.

CDR3 in DNA: TGTGCCAGCAGAGATGGGGGCTCCTTAACCATCGAGCAGTACTTC. This encodes CASRDGGSLTIEQYF. This chain uses TRBV6-5 with TRBJ2-7, with a weak D call TRBD1 (6 bases). Germline values: CDR1 MNHEY, CDR2 SVGAGI. V was pared by 6 bases and J by 6 bases, with 21 bases between. The CDR3 totals 15 residues.

The chain joins TRBV5-1 to TRBJ2-5; TRBD1 is a possible D gene (5 bases). With 1 base removed from V and 0 bases from J, the gap between germline ends came to 10 bases. CDR1 and CDR2 (germline): SGHRS, YFSETQ. The CDR3 length is 15 residues. The CDR3 nucleotides read TGCGCCAGCAGCTTGTTTTCAGGGAACCAAGAGACCCAGTACTTC. It translates to CASSLFSGNQETQYF.

The chain carries TRBV7-9 and TRBJ2-3; D gene unclear. V was pared by 3 bases and J by 1 base, with 5 bases between. CDR1 and CDR2 (germline): SEHNR, FQNEAQ (reference sequence). The CDR3 sequence is 13 residues long. DNA for the CDR3: TGTGCCAGCAGCTTTTCGGGCACAGATACGCAGTATTTT. Translated, it gives CASSFSGTDTQYF.

The chain is built from TRBV24-1 and TRBJ2-7, with D maybe TRBD2 (6 bases). The germline V gene has CDR1 KGHDR and CDR2 SFDVKD. This CDR3 has 14 residues. Trimming cost V 3 bases and J 5 bases, with 13 bases left between them. The CDR3 reads CATSDITSSHEQYF. Here the CDR3 DNA reads TGTGCCACCAGTGATATTACTAGCAGTCACGAGCAGTACTTC.

J is TRBJ1-5 and V is TRBV6-1; D might be TRBD1 (5 bases). The V end lost 3 bases, the J end lost 12 bases, and 18 bases lay between the germline ends. Germline V gene sequence: CDR1 MNHNS, CDR2 SASEGT. The CDR3 runs 14 residues. The CDR3 region is CASSEEWGGNGQHF. Here the CDR3 DNA reads TGTGCCAGCAGTGAGGAGTGGGGGGGGAATGGCCAGCATTTT.

The chain carries TRBV4-2 and TRBJ1-2; 8 bases are shared with TRBD1. Germline V gives CDR1 LGHNA, CDR2 YNFKEQ. V dropped 5 bases and J dropped 4; count of bases not matched to a gene: 9. The CDR3 is 15 residues long. CDR3 DNA: TGTGCCAGCAGCGCAAGCGGACAGGGTGGCTATGGCTACACCTTC. Translated, it gives CASSASGQGGYGYTF.

The chain uses TRBV6-1 and TRBJ2-7; 8 bases agree with TRBD1. V shed 1 base, J shed 5 bases, and the junction held 10 bases outside the gene matches. In germline, CDR1 is MNHNS, CDR2 SASEGT. The CDR3 loop spans 16 amino acids. Here the CDR3 reads CASSEVWTGSFNEQYF. CDR3 nucleotides: TGTGCCAGCAGTGAAGTTTGGACAGGGAGTTTCAACGAGCAGTACTTC.

The CDR3 coding sequence is TGTGCCAGCAGTACCGGGACTGATTCCAATCAGCCCCAGCATTTT. Translation: CASSTGTDSNQPQHF. V and J are TRBV6-5 and TRBJ1-5, with a weak D call TRBD1 (5 bases). CDR1 and CDR2 (germline): MNHEY, SVGAGI. This CDR3 contains 15 residues. Trimming removed 5 bases from V and 3 bases from J, with 14 bases in between.

V is TRBV15 and J is TRBJ2-3; D not certain. V lost 4 bases to trimming and J lost 10 bases, with 21 bases between them. Looked up from germline, CDR1 is LNHNV and CDR2 is YYDKDF (reference sequence). This CDR3 spans 15 amino acids. CDR3 sequence (DNA): TGTGCCACCAGCACCCCGGCTCACCCATCTCAGGCGCAGTATTTT. This gives the protein CATSTPAHPSQAQYF.

The gene calls are TRBV7-9 and TRBJ2-1; 11 nucleotides agree with TRBD2. This CDR3 has 14 residues. V lost 3 bases, J lost 10 bases, and 5 bases stayed unmatched. Germline values: CDR1 SEHNR, CDR2 FQNEAQ (reference sequence). The CDR3 loop is CASSFGVAGGEQFF. In DNA form, the CDR3 reads TGTGCCAGCAGCTTCGGGGTAGCGGGAGGGGAGCAGTTCTTC.